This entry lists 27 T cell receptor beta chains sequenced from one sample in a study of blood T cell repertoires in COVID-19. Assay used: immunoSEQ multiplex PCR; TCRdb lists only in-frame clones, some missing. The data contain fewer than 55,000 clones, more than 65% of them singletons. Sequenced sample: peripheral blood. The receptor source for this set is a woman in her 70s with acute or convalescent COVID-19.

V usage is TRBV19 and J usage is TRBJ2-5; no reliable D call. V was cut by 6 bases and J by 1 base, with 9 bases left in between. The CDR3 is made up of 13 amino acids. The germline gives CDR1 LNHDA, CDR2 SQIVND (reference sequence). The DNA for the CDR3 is TGTGCCAGTAGCCCGCGGCCCCAAGAGACCCAGTACTTC. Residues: CASSPRPQETQYF.

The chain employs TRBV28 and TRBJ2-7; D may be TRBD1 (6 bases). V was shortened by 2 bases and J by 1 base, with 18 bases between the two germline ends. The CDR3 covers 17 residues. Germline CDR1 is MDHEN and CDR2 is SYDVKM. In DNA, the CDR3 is TGTGCCAGCAGTTTAGTTCCCCGACTTGACAGGTCCTACGAGCAGTACTTC. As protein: CASSLVPRLDRSYEQYF.

The CDR3 protein is CASSPNQGSTGGYTF. The CDR3 DNA reads TGCGCCAGCAGCCCCAACCAGGGTTCGACAGGTGGCTACACCTTC. This chain connects TRBV4-1 to TRBJ1-2, with D possibly being TRBD1 (6 bases). V was pared by 4 bases and J by 7 bases, with 19 bases between. Germline V gene lookup returns CDR1 MGHRA and CDR2 YSYEKL. There are 15 residues in the CDR3.

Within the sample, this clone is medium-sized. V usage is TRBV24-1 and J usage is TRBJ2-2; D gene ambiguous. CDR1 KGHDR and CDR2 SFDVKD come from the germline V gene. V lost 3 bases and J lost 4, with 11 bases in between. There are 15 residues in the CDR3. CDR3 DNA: TGTGCCACCAGTGATAATCAGTTCACCACCGGGGAGCTGTTTTTT. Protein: CATSDNQFTTGELFF.

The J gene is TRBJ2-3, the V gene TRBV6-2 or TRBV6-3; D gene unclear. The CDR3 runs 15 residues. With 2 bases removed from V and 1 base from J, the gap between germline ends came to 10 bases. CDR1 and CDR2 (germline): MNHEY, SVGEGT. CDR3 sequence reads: CASSYPVGGTDTQYF. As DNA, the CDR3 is TGTGCCAGCAGTTACCCCGTCGGAGGCACAGATACGCAGTATTTT.

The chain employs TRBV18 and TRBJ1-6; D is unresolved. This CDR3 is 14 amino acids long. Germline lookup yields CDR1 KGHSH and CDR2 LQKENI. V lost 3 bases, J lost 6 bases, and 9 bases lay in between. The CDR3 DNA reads TGTGCCAGCTCACCGACACCGATTAATTCACCCCTCCACTTT. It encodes CASSPTPINSPLHF.

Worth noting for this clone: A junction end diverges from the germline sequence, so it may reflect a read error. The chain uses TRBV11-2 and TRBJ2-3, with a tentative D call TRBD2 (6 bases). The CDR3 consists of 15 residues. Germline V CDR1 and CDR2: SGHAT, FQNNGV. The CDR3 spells CASTLRRRREDTQYF. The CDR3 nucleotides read TGTGCCAGCACCTTACGTCGGCGGAGGGAGGATACGCAGTATTTT.

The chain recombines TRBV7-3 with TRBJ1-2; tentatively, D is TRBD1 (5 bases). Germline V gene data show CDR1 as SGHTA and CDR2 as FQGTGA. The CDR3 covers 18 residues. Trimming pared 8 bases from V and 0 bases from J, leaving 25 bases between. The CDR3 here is CASPPHAGTGGSNYGYTF. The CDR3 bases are TGTGCCAGCCCCCCCCACGCGGGGACGGGTGGCTCTAACTATGGCTACACCTTC.

In DNA, the CDR3 is TGTGCCAGCCTGAGTTGGACTAGACGGGGCAATGAGCAGTTCTTC. It is translated as CASLSWTRRGNEQFF. The genes are TRBV27 and TRBJ2-1, with TRBD2 matching 7 bases. J gave up 6 bases and V 8 bases, and 13 bases lay outside the gene matches. Germline loops: CDR1 MNHEY, CDR2 SMNVEV (reference sequence). The CDR3 has 15 amino acids.

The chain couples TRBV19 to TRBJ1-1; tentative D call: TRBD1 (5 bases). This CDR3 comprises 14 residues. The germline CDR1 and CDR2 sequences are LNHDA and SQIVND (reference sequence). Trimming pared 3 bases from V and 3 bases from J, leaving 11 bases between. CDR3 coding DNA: TGTGCCAGTAGTATCAGGGATCTCTACACTGAAGCTTTCTTT. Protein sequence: CASSIRDLYTEAFF. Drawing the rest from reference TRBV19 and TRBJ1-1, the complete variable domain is DGGITQSPKYLFRKEGQNVTLSCEQNLNHDAMYWYRQDPGQGLRLIYYSQIVNDFQKGDIAEGYSVSREKKESFPLTVTSAQKNPTAFYLCASSIRDLYTEAFFGQGTRLTVV.

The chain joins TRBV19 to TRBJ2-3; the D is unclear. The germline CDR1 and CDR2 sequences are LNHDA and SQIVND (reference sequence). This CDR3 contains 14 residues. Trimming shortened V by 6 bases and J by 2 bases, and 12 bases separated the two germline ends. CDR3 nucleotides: TGTGCCAGTAGCTCAGGTCCCCTCACAGATACGCAGTATTTT. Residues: CASSSGPLTDTQYF.

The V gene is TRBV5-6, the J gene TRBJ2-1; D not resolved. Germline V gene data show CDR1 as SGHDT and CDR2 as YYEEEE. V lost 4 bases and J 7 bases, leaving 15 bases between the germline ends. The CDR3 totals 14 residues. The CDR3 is CASSRSPAWNEQFF. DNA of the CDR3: TGTGCCAGCAGCCGGTCCCCTGCTTGGAATGAGCAGTTCTTC.

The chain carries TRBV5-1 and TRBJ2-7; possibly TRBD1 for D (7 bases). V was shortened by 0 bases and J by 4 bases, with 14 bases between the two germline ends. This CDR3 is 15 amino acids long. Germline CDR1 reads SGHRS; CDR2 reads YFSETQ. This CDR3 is CASSLGAAGGYEQYF. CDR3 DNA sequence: TGCGCCAGCAGCTTGGGGGCGGCAGGGGGGTACGAGCAGTACTTC.

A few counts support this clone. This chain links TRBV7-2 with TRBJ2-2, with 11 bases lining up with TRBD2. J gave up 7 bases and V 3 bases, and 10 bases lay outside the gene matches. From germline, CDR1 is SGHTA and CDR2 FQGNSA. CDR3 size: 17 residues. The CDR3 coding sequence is TGTGCCAGCAGCTTCACGGCTAGCGGGAGGATTGTCGGGGAGCTGTTTTTT. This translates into CASSFTASGRIVGELFF.

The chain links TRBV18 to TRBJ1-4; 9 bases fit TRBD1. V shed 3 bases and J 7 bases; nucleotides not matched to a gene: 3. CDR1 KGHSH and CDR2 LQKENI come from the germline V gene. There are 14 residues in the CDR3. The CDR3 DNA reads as TGTGCCAGCTCACCCGGGACAGGGTTTGAAAAACTGTTTTTT. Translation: CASSPGTGFEKLFF.

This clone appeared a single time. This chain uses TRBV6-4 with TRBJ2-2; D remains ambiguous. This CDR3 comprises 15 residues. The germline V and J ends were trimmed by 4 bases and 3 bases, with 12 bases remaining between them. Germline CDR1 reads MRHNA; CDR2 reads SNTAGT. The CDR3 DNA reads TGTGCCAGCAGTGTTGGTGTAGGAGACACCGGGGAGCTGTTTTTT. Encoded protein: CASSVGVGDTGELFF.

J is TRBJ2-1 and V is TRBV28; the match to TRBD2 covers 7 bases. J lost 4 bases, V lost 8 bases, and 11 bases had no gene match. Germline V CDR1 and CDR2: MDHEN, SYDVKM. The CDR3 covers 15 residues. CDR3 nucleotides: TGTGCCAGCCGGGGGGAACTACAGGCTTACAATGAGCAGTTCTTC. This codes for CASRGELQAYNEQFF.

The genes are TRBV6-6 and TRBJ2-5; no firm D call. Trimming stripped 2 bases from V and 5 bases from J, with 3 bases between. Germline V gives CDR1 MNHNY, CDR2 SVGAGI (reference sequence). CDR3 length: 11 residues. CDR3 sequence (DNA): TGTGCCAGCAGTTACCCTGAGACCCAGTACTTC. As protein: CASSYPETQYF.

CDR3 sequence reads: CASSEGTGVLPYEQYF. CDR3 coding DNA: TGTGCCAGCAGTGAGGGGACAGGGGTCCTCCCCTACGAGCAGTACTTC. The chain joins TRBV25-1 to TRBJ2-7; 10 bases are shared with TRBD1. The V and J ends lost 3 bases and 2 bases, in that order; junction bases with no gene match: 7. The CDR3 loop spans 16 amino acids. The germline gives CDR1 MGHDK, CDR2 SYGVNS.

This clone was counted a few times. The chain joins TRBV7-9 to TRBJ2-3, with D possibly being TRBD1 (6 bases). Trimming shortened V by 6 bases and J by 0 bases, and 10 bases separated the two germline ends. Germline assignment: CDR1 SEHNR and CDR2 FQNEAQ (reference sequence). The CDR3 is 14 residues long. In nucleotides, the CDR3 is TGTGCCAGCAGTTTTGGACAGAGCACAGATACGCAGTATTTT. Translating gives CASSFGQSTDTQYF.

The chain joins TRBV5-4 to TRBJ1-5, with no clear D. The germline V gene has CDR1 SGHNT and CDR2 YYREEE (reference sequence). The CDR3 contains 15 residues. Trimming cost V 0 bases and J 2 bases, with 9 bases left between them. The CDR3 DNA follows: TGTGCCAGCAGCTTGGGCGGGTCGGGCAATCAGCCCCAGCATTTT. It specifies CASSLGGSGNQPQHF.

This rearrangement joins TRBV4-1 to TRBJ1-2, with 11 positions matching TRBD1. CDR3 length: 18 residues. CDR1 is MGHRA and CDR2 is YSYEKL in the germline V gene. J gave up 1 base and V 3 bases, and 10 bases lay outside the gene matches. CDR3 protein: CASSQTGTGGTGNYGYTF. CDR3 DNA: TGCGCCAGCAGCCAGACCGGGACAGGGGGTACGGGTAACTATGGCTACACCTTC.

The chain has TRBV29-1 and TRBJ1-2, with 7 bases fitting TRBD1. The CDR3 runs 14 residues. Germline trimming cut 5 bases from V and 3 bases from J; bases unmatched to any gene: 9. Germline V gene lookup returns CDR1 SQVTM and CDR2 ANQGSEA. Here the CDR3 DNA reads TGCAGCGTTAGCGGCCAGGGGGGCTACTATGGCTACACCTTC. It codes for CSVSGQGGYYGYTF.

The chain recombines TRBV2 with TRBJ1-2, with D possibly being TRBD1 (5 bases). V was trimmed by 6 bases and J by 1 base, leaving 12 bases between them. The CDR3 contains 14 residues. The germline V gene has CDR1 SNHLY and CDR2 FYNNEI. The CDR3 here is CASRGNGHNYGYTF. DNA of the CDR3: TGTGCCAGCAGGGGGAACGGACATAACTATGGCTACACCTTC. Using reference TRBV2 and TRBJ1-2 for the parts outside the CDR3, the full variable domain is EPEVTQTPSHQVTQMGQEVILRCVPISNHLYFYWYRQILGQKVEFLVSFYNNEISEKSEIFDDQFSVERPDGSNFTLKIRSTKLEDSAMYFCASRGNGHNYGYTFGSGTRLTVV.

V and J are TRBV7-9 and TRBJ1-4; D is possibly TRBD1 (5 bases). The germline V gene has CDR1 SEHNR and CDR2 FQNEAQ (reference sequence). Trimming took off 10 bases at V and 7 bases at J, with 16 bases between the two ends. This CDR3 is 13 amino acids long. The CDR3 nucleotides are TGTGCCACCAATGCGGCGGGGGGTGAAAAACTGTTTTTT. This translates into CATNAAGGEKLFF.

For the CDR3, the DNA is TGTGCCAGCACGAAGACAATCCAAGAGACCCAGTACTTC. Amino acid sequence: CASTKTIQETQYF. The chain recombines TRBV2 with TRBJ2-5; D gene uncertain. The germline V gene has CDR1 SNHLY and CDR2 FYNNEI. This CDR3 region has 13 residues. V gave up 7 bases and J gave up 1 base, with 10 bases separating them.

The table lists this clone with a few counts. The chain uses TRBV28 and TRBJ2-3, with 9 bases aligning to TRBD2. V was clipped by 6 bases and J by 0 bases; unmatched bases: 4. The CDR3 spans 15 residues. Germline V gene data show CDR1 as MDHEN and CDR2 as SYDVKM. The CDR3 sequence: CASSASGVSTDTQYF. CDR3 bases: TGTGCCAGCAGCGCTAGCGGGGTGAGCACAGATACGCAGTATTTT.